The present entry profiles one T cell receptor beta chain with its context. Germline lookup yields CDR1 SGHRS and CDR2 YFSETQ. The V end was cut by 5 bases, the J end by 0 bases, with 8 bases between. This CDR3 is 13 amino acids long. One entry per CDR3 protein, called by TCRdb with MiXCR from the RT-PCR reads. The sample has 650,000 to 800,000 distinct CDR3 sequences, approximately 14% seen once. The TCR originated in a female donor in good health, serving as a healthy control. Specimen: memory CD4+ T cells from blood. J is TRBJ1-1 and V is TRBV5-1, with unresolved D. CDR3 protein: CASSALMNTEAFF. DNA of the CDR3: TGCGCCAGCAGTGCCCTAATGAACACTGAAGCTTTCTTT.